The clone carrying this T cell receptor (beta chain) was seen only a few times. Antigen: not known. This sample stems from a study of T cells in Graves' hyperthyroidism and ophthalmopathy. Study-wide findings and caveats: Ophthalmopathy, which appeared later, was predicted by the model a median about 6.8 months before onset. In the blood, most expanded thyroid clonotypes above 0.001 appeared as well.

The hyperthyroidism was newly diagnosed and had lasted under 2 months; the patients were aged 18 to 65. Patients having uncontrolled infection, another autoimmune disease, pregnancy or lactation were not included. TCR beta CDR3 regions were amplified from RNA transcripts. The HTBI primer set served for first-round RT-PCR of the TCR CDR3. TCRdb reprocessed the multiplex PCR reads with MiXCR, giving one entry per CDR3 protein. The data contain around 690,000 distinct CDR3 sequences, 15% to 20% of them singletons. This CDR3 comprises 13 residues. Germline lookup yields CDR1 SGHTA and CDR2 FQGNSA. V shed 3 bases and J shed 7 bases, with 12 bases lying between them.

The receptor comes from a man aged 50-59 years with Graves' hyperthyroidism. The specimen sequenced was blood. This sequence joins TRBV7-2 and TRBJ1-2, with D perhaps TRBD1 (5 bases). This chain's CDR3 is CASSFGGGGGYTF. For the CDR3, the DNA is TGTGCCAGCAGCTTTGGGGGAGGAGGTGGCTACACCTTC.